This TCR beta chain was recovered during a study of blood T cells in healthy people across ages (dated by TCRdb to 2015 to 2017). Concerning the study at large: In model experiments, roughly one uniquely barcoded TCR beta cDNA molecule per two T cells was captured by template switching. To track age-related changes in TCR beta repertoire diversity, the study relied on deep sequencing normalized with unique cDNA molecular identifiers. To avoid experimental bias, donors of different ages were randomly spread across the sequencing lanes. The donors were divided into four age groups: young (average around 16 years), middle-aged (approximately 42), aged (approximately 62) and long-lived (about 79). For two donors (one aged 18 to 30 and one aged 80 or older), the study analyzed two additional independent replicas of 1 million unique cDNA reads from the same blood draw. The study at large found these results: As age increased, observed TCR beta diversity per million T cells dropped in a roughly linear way, and a significant reduction was already evident by age 40. Total diversity estimates from one million sequenced T cells were considered lower bounds and underestimates. Compared with the aged group, the long-lived group had more naive CD4+ T cells, fewer expanded clones and increased TCR diversity, suggesting age selection. Conclusive comparison of naive and antigen-experienced compartments was prevented by the profiling of bulk unsorted PBMCs. Observed TCR beta diversity correlated strongly with the percentage of naive T cells measured by flow cytometry. Because donor CMV infection status was unknown, age-related changes in expanded clonotypes were potentially confounded.

The approximately 41 donors, aged roughly 6 to 90 years, were systemically healthy Caucasian individuals from Russia. Each donor gave ten milliliters of peripheral blood, collected into EDTA-treated Vacutainer tubes. Ficoll-Paque density-gradient centrifugation was used to isolate PBMCs, with at least 6.5 million obtained per sample. Total RNA was extracted from PBMCs with Trizol reagent, with at least 5 micrograms obtained per sample. The percentages of naive CD45RAhigh/CD27high T cells were determined by flow cytometry on a PBMC aliquot from every donor. This clonotype has a handful of counts. Which antigen it targets is not known. Base qualities are missing; no much larger clone stands one base away. In the germline V gene (reference sequence), CDR1 corresponds to DFQATT and CDR2 to SNEGSKA. The CDR3 starts with the cysteine, ends with the phenylalanine, and has 15 residues. CDR3 DNA is the only sequence kept; it has 45 bases, read in frame from the first base. Trimming leaves V shorter by 4 bases and J shorter by 1 base, with the junction holding 10 bases beyond the gene matches.

To prepare the library, 5' RACE was applied. TCRdb lists the instrument as Illumina HiSeq 2500. The second PCR ran for roughly 7 to 12 cycles and used a J-beta primer mix along with a sample-barcoded 5' primer. Each TCR beta cDNA molecule received a unique molecular identifier from a template-switch 5' adaptor carrying 12 random nucleotides. Each sample yielded at least 2.5 million CDR3-containing paired-end reads. First-strand cDNA synthesis was performed from all RNA using the Mint cDNA synthesis kit, with priming by a TRBC-specific oligonucleotide. Following uracil-DNA glycosylase treatment, all cDNA underwent a first 18-cycle PCR with the universal primers M1SS and BC2_uni_R. As for the original processing: Normalization of each sample was performed by random selection of 1 million high-quality reads, each carrying a distinct molecular identifier. Reads with shared molecular identifiers were discarded instead of being binned into consensus sequences. MiTCR, set to a Q25 quality threshold and the strictest error-elimination algorithm, was used for CDR3 identification, clonotype clustering and error correction. A nonparametric unseen species model using Euler transformation provided a lower-bound estimate of total TCR beta diversity. TCRdb cleaned the public reads at Q25 with fastp, built clones with MiXCR and kept in-frame beta chains. Each CDR3 protein appears once, grouped with its most common genes and DNA. TCRdb, not the original authors, processed these V and J calls. The sample includes roughly 1.6 million distinct CDR3 sequences, with roughly a third observed a single time. The top ten clones comprise about 11% of the sample.

Input material: blood. The V gene is TRBV20-1 and the J gene is TRBJ2-7, with 7 bases aligning to TRBD1. The TCR originated in a woman aged 25 to 39 in good health. The DNA sequence is TGCAGTGCTATGCTTTGGGGACAGCTATCCTACGAGCAGTACTTC. Its protein is CSAMLWGQLSYEQYF.